This paragraph reports one TCR beta chain. The antigen is unknown. These data are taken from a study of shared clonotypes between healthy human individuals. Study findings and constraints: Sharing across a handful of donors was seen in 4% to 6.5% of naive CD4 clonotypes. Non-shared clonotypes had lower generation probabilities than those shared by all four donors.

CD4+ cells were split into CD45RA+ naive and CD45RA-negative memory subsets. Methods used by the authors: Filtering differed for immunoSEQ, which gave only junction sequences without quality scores. Here immunoSEQ multiplex PCR was the method, and the copy in TCRdb shows in-frame clones only, minus some. The DNA was the basis for D and trimming; V, J and clone size are from that table. Among 2,500,000 or so clones, around 93% were seen once, and the ten largest hold 0.3% to 0.45%. The V and J ends lost 3 bases and 5 bases respectively, with 13 bases between them. The CDR3 covers 15 residues. Germline CDR1 reads LNHNV; CDR2 reads YYDKDF (reference sequence).

This receptor was identified in a man between 18 and 35 years old in good health. Some clones in this sample may be carry-over from other donors' samples. The V call is TRBV15, the J call TRBJ1-4, with D hard to call. Sequenced: naive CD4+ T cells from PBMCs. This sample's subset: CD45RA+ positively selected. As DNA, the CDR3 is TGTGCCACCAGCAGGGAACAGTTATCGAATGAAAAACTGTTTTTT. Translated: CATSREQLSNEKLFF.